This T cell receptor beta chain was observed in a study of T-cell reconstitution after alpha-beta-depleted transplantation in children. Library preparation (for TCRbeta) was performed with unique molecular identifiers. TCRdb fed the PCR reads into MiXCR, producing one record per CDR3 protein. The sample gives roughly 300,000 distinct CDR3 sequences, over 9% of which show up once; 2% to 3% is in the top ten. CDR1 and CDR2 (germline): MNHEY, SVGEGT. Trimming removed 5 bases from V and 7 bases from J; junction bases left unmatched: 11. This CDR3 is built from 16 residues. The rearrangement uses TRBV6-2 or TRBV6-3 and TRBJ2-7, with 13 positions matching TRBD2. This sequence originates from a human donor who donated a stem cell graft to a child with acute lymphoblastic leukemia. The sample consisted of PBMCs from the stem cell graft donor, taken from the stem cell graft. This CDR3 reads CASSQDGLAGVREQYF. In DNA form, the CDR3 reads TGTGCCAGCAGTCAGGACGGACTAGCGGGAGTGAGGGAGCAGTACTTC.